The T cell receptor (beta chain) described here comes from a study of shared clonotypes between healthy human individuals. Sequencing was performed with immunoSEQ multiplex PCR; in TCRdb, only in-frame clones are kept and a portion is missing. The sample contains about 1.5 million clones, around 97% of which appear only once. Trimming cost V 7 bases and J 2 bases; bases outside gene matches: 5. CDR3 size: 16 residues. In germline, CDR1 is ENHRY, CDR2 SYGVKD. Whole-study results and caveats: The genetic and exposure-history diversity represented was limited by few donors.

Regarding this clone: The antigen is undetermined.

Sequenced input: naive CD4+ T cells sorted from blood. The subset is: CD45RA+ positively selected. The J gene is TRBJ2-1, the V gene TRBV10-3, with TRBD2 identical over 13 bases. The sequence came from a man aged 25 to 40 in good health. The CDR3 loop is CAIMDGLAGAYNEQFF. Here the CDR3 DNA reads TGTGCCATCATGGACGGACTAGCGGGAGCCTACAATGAGCAGTTCTTC.